Listed here is a single T cell receptor (beta chain). This record belongs to a study of blood T cells in healthy people across ages. Germline V gene sequence: CDR1 MDHEN, CDR2 SYDVKM. V was cut by 8 bases and J by 4 bases, with 12 bases left in between. The CDR3 has 12 residues. The donors, aged about 6 to 95, were healthy Caucasians from Russia. A second PCR, run for roughly 6 to 11 cycles, used a sample-barcoded 5' primer plus a J-beta primer mix. Carrying 12 random nucleotides, a template-switch adaptor labeled each individual cDNA molecule. TCRdb re-derived calls from the 5' RACE reads in MiXCR, one entry per CDR3 protein. The sample lists hundreds of thousands of distinct CDR3 sequences; 22% were seen once.

The sequencing input was blood. This TCR was recovered from a man in his sixties or seventies in good health. The genes are TRBV28 and TRBJ2-7; D is undetermined. CDR3 sequence: CASLNRIYEQYF. For the CDR3, the DNA is TGTGCCAGCCTGAACAGAATTTACGAGCAGTACTTC.